Listed below are T cell receptor beta chains from one sample, sequenced in a study of T cell responses to AZD1222 COVID-19 vaccine. TCRdb's copy holds only in-frame clones and misses some; the assay was immunoSEQ multiplex PCR. The table shows 90,000 to 140,000 clones, with 89% occurring only once. The sample in question was peripheral blood, obtained 28 days after the second AZD1222 dose. These TCRs come from an adult who received the AZD1222 COVID-19 vaccine. CDR3s include the opening cysteine and the closing phenylalanine or tryptophan. The order of the fields is D gene, clone size, V gene, J gene, CDR3 protein, CDR3 DNA. The D gene is left open where the match is weak. Expanded clones get a size class; other rows say once, few or many, or leave the size out.

.	.	TRBV7-2	TRBJ1-1	CASSLETGNTEAFF	TGTGCCAGCAGCTTAGAAACAGGGAACACTGAAGCTTTCTTT
.	.	TRBV10-2	TRBJ1-5	CASSESNYNQPQHF	TGCGCCAGCAGTGAGTCAAATTACAATCAGCCCCAGCATTTT
TRBD1	.	TRBV18	TRBJ1-1	CAGARLGQQVTEAFF	TGTGCCGGCGCCCGGTTGGGACAGCAGGTAACTGAAGCTTTCTTT
TRBD1	.	TRBV6-4	TRBJ2-3	CASSDSHRGHADTQYF	TGTGCCAGCAGTGACTCACATAGGGGGCACGCAGATACGCAGTATTTT
TRBD1	.	TRBV18	TRBJ1-2	CASSSLQGASVGYTF	TGTGCCAGCTCATCCCTACAGGGGGCATCGGTTGGCTACACCTTC
.	few	TRBV4-1	TRBJ2-1	CASSQGTREQFF	TGCGCCAGCAGCCAGGGGACGAGGGAGCAGTTCTTC
.	.	TRBV5-1	TRBJ1-2	CASSLQASANYGYTF	TGCGCCAGCAGCTTGCAGGCATCGGCGAACTATGGCTACACCTTC
.	.	TRBV28	TRBJ1-5	CASTKVRGFQPQHF	TGTGCCAGCACCAAAGTCCGGGGATTTCAGCCCCAGCATTTT
.	once	TRBV15	TRBJ2-3	CATSRGQGGRTDTQYF	TGTGCCACCAGCAGAGGACAAGGCGGACGCACAGATACGCAGTATTTT
.	.	TRBV23-1	TRBJ2-7	CASSHRNISYEQYF	TGCGCCAGCAGTCACAGGAACATCTCCTACGAGCAGTACTTC
TRBD1	once	TRBV19	TRBJ2-7	CASSHRTGYYEQYF	TGTGCCAGTAGTCACCGGACAGGTTACTACGAGCAGTACTTC
TRBD2	.	TRBV5-1	TRBJ2-2	CASSFGAGGDTGELFF	TGCGCCAGCAGCTTTGGAGCGGGAGGGGACACCGGGGAGCTGTTTTTT
.	.	TRBV2	TRBJ1-2	CASSESGRNYGYTF	TGTGCCAGCAGTGAGTCGGGACGGAACTATGGCTACACCTTC
TRBD1	.	TRBV5-1	TRBJ1-6	CASSLAGQGNSPLHF	TGCGCCAGCAGCTTGGCGGGACAGGGGAATTCACCCCTCCACTTT
.	.	TRBV11-2	TRBJ1-2	CASSQAVGYGYTF	TGTGCCAGCAGCCAAGCCGTGGGCTATGGCTACACCTTC
.	.	TRBV30	TRBJ2-6	CACRPAGANVLTF	TGTGCCTGTCGGCCTGCTGGGGCCAACGTCCTGACTTTC
.	.	TRBV28	TRBJ1-1	CASSLKGRRPEAFF	TGTGCCAGCAGTTTAAAGGGGCGGAGGCCCGAGGCTTTCTTT
.	.	TRBV7-9	TRBJ2-2	CASNGRGSGTGELFF	TGTGCCAGCAATGGCCGAGGCAGTGGCACCGGGGAGCTGTTTTTT
.	.	TRBV18	TRBJ2-7	CASSGSGTYEQYF	TGTGCCAGCTCAGGATCGGGGACCTACGAGCAGTACTTC
.	once	TRBV4-2	TRBJ2-3	CASGQFGDTQYF	TGTGCCAGCGGACAGTTCGGAGATACGCAGTATTTT
.	.	TRBV11-2	TRBJ2-7	CASSLVRSTEYEQYF	TGTGCCAGCAGCTTAGTACGGTCGACAGAGTACGAGCAGTACTTC
TRBD2	few	TRBV2	TRBJ2-3	CASSERLALTDTQYF	TGTGCCAGCAGTGAGAGACTAGCCTTGACAGATACGCAGTATTTT
TRBD2	.	TRBV28	TRBJ2-3	CASRLGTSVWNTQYF	TGTGCCAGCAGATTAGGGACTAGCGTTTGGAATACGCAGTATTTT
TRBD1	.	TRBV7-2	TRBJ1-1	CASSFRDRGRQGEAFF	TGTGCCAGCAGCTTCCGGGACAGGGGGCGGCAAGGGGAAGCTTTCTTT
TRBD1	.	TRBV6-5	TRBJ2-7	CASSYNPGQSYEQYF	TGTGCCAGCAGTTATAACCCGGGACAGTCCTACGAGCAGTACTTC
TRBD1	.	TRBV6-5	TRBJ1-2	CASSYRQGKNYGYTF	TGTGCCAGCAGTTACCGACAGGGGAAGAACTATGGCTACACCTTC
TRBD2	.	TRBV7-9	TRBJ2-7	CASTPRGVAGGSEQYF	TGTGCCAGCACCCCCCGGGGGGTAGCGGGAGGATCCGAGCAGTACTTC
.	.	TRBV14	TRBJ2-1	CASSQDTAGAQFF	TGTGCCAGCAGCCAAGATACCGCGGGCGCGCAGTTCTTC
.	.	TRBV9	TRBJ2-7	CASSVATDYEQYF	TGTGCCAGCAGCGTAGCTACGGACTACGAGCAGTACTTC
.	.	TRBV21-1	TRBJ2-7	CASSKPPRRFYEQYF	TGTGCCAGCAGCAAACCTCCACGGAGATTCTACGAGCAGTACTTC
.	.	TRBV6-4	TRBJ1-2	CASSDDGPGGYTF	TGTGCCAGCAGTGACGACGGACCAGGCGGCTACACCTTC
TRBD2	.	TRBV6-5	TRBJ2-7	CASSQTSGGEQYF	TGTGCCAGCAGTCAGACTAGCGGGGGCGAGCAGTACTTC
.	.	TRBV18	TRBJ1-1	CASSPPGGSMGTEAFF	TGTGCCAGCTCACCCCCCGGGGGGAGTATGGGCACTGAAGCTTTCTTT
.	.	TRBV19	TRBJ2-7	CASSSGLKSHEQYF	TGTGCCAGTAGTTCGGGACTGAAGTCCCACGAGCAGTACTTC
TRBD1	.	TRBV19	TRBJ1-2	CASSIGPGQVLSYGYTF	TGTGCCAGTAGTATTGGGCCGGGACAGGTATTGAGCTATGGCTACACCTTC
.	once	TRBV9	TRBJ2-3	CASRQGASTDTQYF	TGTGCCAGCAGGCAGGGTGCTTCCACAGATACGCAGTATTTT
.	.	TRBV10-3	TRBJ1-4	CATSEGPYEKLFF	TGTGCCACCTCGGAGGGGCCTTACGAAAAACTGTTTTTT
TRBD1	.	TRBV10-3	TRBJ1-2	CAISEGQGGNYGYTF	TGTGCCATCAGTGAAGGGCAGGGGGGTAACTATGGCTACACCTTC
.	.	TRBV18	TRBJ2-5	CASSPRQGETQYF	TGTGCCAGCTCACCTCGGCAAGGAGAGACCCAGTACTTC
.	many	TRBV21-1	TRBJ2-3	CASSKAVASGRSSNTDTQYF	TGTGCCAGCAGCAAAGCGGTCGCTAGCGGGAGAAGTAGTAACACAGATACGCAGTATTTT
TRBD2	once	TRBV7-2	TRBJ2-3	CASSSGLVVDTQYF	TGTGCCAGCAGCTCGGGACTAGTAGTGGATACGCAGTATTTT
.	.	TRBV6-5	TRBJ2-6	CASSYSQGQNVLTF	TGTGCCAGCAGTTACTCACAGGGTCAAAACGTCCTGACTTTC
TRBD2	.	TRBV3-1/TRBV3-2	TRBJ2-7	CASSQVPPGLGGEQYF	TGTGCCAGCAGCCAAGTGCCCCCGGGACTAGGAGGTGAGCAGTACTTC
.	.	TRBV5-1	TRBJ2-2	CASSQGTPLAGELFF	TGCGCCAGCAGCCAGGGGACTCCCTTGGCCGGGGAGCTGTTTTTT
.	once	TRBV6-5	TRBJ1-2	CASTPWGKNYGYTF	TGTGCCAGCACCCCCTGGGGAAAAAACTATGGCTACACCTTC
.	.	TRBV2	TRBJ2-5	CASTLQETQYF	TGTGCCAGCACCCTGCAAGAGACCCAGTACTTC
.	once	TRBV7-9	TRBJ1-1	CASSLQGNTEAFF	TGTGCCAGCAGCTTACAGGGGAACACTGAAGCTTTCTTT
.	.	TRBV14	TRBJ1-5	CASSQRDKGQPQHF	TGTGCCAGCAGCCAGAGAGATAAGGGTCAGCCCCAGCATTTT
.	.	TRBV28	TRBJ2-3	CASSQGSTDTQYF	TGTGCCAGCAGTCAGGGTTCTACAGATACGCAGTATTTT
.	.	TRBV3-1/TRBV3-2	TRBJ2-7	CASSERDYEQYF	TGTGCCAGCAGCGAAAGGGACTACGAGCAGTACTTC
TRBD1	.	TRBV2	TRBJ2-1	CATSGTGGANEQFF	TGTGCCACCTCCGGGACAGGGGGCGCGAATGAGCAGTTCTTC
.	.	TRBV5-1	TRBJ2-2	CASSFSGLATNTGELFF	TGCGCCAGCAGCTTCTCAGGTCTAGCGACAAACACCGGGGAGCTGTTTTTT
.	.	TRBV27	TRBJ2-1	CASSRFPDEYNEQFF	TGTGCCAGCAGTCGCTTCCCGGACGAGTACAATGAGCAGTTCTTC
TRBD1	.	TRBV5-1	TRBJ2-4	CASKDIGQGGNIQYF	TGCGCCAGCAAGGATATTGGACAGGGGGGAAACATTCAGTACTTC
.	.	TRBV18	TRBJ1-5	CASSLGQGDQPQHF	TGTGCCAGCTCTCTCGGGCAGGGCGATCAGCCCCAGCATTTT
.	.	TRBV7-3	TRBJ1-1	CASSPGAANTEAFF	TGTGCCAGCAGCCCCGGGGCGGCGAACACTGAAGCTTTCTTT
TRBD2	.	TRBV5-3	TRBJ2-7	CARSLCTSGSHISYEQYF	TGTGCCAGAAGCTTGTGCACTAGCGGGAGTCACATCTCCTACGAGCAGTACTTC
.	.	TRBV28	TRBJ1-1	CASSSRLMNTEAFF	TGTGCCAGCAGTTCTCGGCTAATGAACACTGAAGCTTTCTTT
.	few	TRBV4-2	TRBJ2-1	CASSQDSEEQFF	TGTGCCAGCAGCCAAGACAGTGAAGAGCAGTTCTTC